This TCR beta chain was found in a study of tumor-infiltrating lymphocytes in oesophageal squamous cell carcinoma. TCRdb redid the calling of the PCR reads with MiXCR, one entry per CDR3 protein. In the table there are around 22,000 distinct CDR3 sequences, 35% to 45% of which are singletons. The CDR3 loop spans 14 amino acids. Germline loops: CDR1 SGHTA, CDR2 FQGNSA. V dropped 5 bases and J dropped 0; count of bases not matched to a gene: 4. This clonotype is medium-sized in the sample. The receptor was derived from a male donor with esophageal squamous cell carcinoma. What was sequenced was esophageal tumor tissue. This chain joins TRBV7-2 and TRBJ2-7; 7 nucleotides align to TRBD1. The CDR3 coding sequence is TGTGCCAGCAGCCGGGACAGCCTCTCCTACGAGCAGTACTTC. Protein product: CASSRDSLSYEQYF.